This TCR beta chain appears in the sequencing data of a study of T-cell memory formation after mild COVID-19. This clonotype was counted ten times or more. TCRdb re-analysed the 5' RACE reads in MiXCR, keeping a single row per CDR3 protein. Here the sample spans about 130,000 distinct CDR3 sequences, approximately 17% being singletons. The sequencing sample was made of PBMCs or a T cell subset sorted from them (not recorded which). The receptor's source is a man aged 18 to 29 who had mild COVID-19 (a few samples of this study predate the infection). Cell type and time point are not known.

The CDR3 nucleotides are TGTGCCAGCAGCATGGGTGCGGGCAGTGAGCAGTTCTTC. Its translation: CASSMGAGSEQFF. The J gene is TRBJ2-1, the V gene TRBV7-2; possible D gene TRBD2, 5 bases. Germline CDR1 SGHTA, CDR2 FQGNSA. This CDR3 spans 13 amino acids. V lost 5 bases, J lost 9 bases, and 14 bases lay in between.